This TCR beta chain was recovered during a study of control samples from healthy donors and cancer patients. This clone was counted a few times. Clones were sequenced by immunoSEQ multiplex PCR, and TCRdb holds only the in-frame ones, with some missing. This table holds about 180,000 clones, 94% found once. Germline CDR1 reads SGHTA; CDR2 reads FQGNSA. The CDR3 extends over 16 amino acids. Trimming pared 1 base from V and 2 bases from J, leaving 14 bases between. This receptor was obtained from a young woman in good health. Sequenced: blood. V gene TRBV7-2 combines with J gene TRBJ1-2; D remains unclear. The CDR3 loop reads CASSLVVGRPNYGYTF. The CDR3 DNA reads TGTGCCAGCAGCTTAGTCGTGGGCAGGCCGAACTATGGCTACACCTTC.